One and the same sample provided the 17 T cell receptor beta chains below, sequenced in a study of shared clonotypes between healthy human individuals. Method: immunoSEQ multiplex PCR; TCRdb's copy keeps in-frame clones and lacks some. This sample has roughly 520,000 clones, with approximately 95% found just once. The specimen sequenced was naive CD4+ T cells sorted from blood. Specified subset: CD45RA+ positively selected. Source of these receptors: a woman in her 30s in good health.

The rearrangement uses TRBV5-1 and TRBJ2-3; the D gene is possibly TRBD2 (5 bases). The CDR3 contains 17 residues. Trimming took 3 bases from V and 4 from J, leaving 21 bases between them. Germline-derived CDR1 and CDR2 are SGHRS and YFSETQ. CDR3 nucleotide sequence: TGCGCCAGCAGCTGGAAGAACGAGGGCACGGCACCAGATACGCAGTATTTT. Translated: CASSWKNEGTAPDTQYF.

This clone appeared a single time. CDR3 region: CASRAPDGAYGYTF. The CDR3, as DNA: TGTGCCAGCAGAGCACCGGACGGGGCCTATGGCTACACCTTC. The genes are TRBV2 and TRBJ1-2, with D possibly matching TRBD1 (5 bases). Germline CDR1 is SNHLY and CDR2 is FYNNEI. The V end was cut by 6 bases, the J end by 4 bases, with 15 bases between. The CDR3 spans 14 residues.

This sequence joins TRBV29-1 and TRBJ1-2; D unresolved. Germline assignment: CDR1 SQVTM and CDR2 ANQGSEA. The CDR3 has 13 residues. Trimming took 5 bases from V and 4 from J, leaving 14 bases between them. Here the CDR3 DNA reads TGCAGCGTTAGGAGGGTCGGTAGCTATGGCTACACCTTC. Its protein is CSVRRVGSYGYTF.

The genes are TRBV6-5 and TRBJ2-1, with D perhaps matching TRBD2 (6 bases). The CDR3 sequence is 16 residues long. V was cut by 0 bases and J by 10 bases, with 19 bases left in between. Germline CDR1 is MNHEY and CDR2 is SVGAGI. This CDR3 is CASSYSPPGLNREQFF. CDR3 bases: TGTGCCAGCAGTTACTCGCCTCCGGGACTGAATCGAGAGCAGTTCTTC.

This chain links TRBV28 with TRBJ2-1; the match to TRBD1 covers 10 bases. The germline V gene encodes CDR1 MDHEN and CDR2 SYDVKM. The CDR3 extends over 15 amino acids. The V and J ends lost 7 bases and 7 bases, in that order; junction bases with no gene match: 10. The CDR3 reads CASNTGQGDYNEQFF. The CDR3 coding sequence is TGTGCCAGCAACACCGGACAGGGGGATTATAATGAGCAGTTCTTC.

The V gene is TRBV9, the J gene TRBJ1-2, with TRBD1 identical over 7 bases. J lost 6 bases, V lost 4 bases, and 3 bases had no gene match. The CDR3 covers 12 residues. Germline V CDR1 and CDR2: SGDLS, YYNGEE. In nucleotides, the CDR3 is TGTGCCAGCAGCCTCGGGACAGATGGCTACACCTTC. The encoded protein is CASSLGTDGYTF.

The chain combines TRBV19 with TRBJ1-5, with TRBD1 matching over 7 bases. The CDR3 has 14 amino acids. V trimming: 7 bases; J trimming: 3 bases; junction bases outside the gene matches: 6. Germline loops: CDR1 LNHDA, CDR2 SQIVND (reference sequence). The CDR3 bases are TGTGCCAGTACCGTGGACAGGCCCAATCAGCCCCAGCATTTT. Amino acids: CASTVDRPNQPQHF.

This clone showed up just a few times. The CDR3, as DNA: TGTGCCAGCAGTTTAACAGGGCAGAGCAATCAGCCCCAGCATTTT. It translates to CASSLTGQSNQPQHF. The chain has TRBV28 and TRBJ1-5, with a tentative D call TRBD1 (6 bases). Looked up from germline, CDR1 is MDHEN and CDR2 is SYDVKM. V was trimmed by 2 bases and J by 1 base, leaving 9 bases between them. The CDR3 runs 15 residues.

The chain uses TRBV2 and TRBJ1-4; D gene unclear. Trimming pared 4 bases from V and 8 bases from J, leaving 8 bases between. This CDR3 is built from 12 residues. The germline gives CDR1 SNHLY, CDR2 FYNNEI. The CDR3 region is CASSGTYEKLFF. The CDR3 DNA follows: TGTGCCAGCAGTGGGACCTACGAAAAACTGTTTTTT.

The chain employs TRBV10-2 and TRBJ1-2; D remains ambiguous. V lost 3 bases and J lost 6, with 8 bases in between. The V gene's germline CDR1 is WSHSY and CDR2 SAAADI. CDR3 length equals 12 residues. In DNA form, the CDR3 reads TGCGCCAGCAGTGAATGGGGAGATGGCTACACCTTC. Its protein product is CASSEWGDGYTF.

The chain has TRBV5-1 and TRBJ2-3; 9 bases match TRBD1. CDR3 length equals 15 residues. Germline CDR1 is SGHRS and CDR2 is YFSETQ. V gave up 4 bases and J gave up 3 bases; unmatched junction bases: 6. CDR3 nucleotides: TGCGCCAGCAGCCGGACAGGGGACGAAACAGATACGCAGTATTTT. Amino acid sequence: CASSRTGDETDTQYF.

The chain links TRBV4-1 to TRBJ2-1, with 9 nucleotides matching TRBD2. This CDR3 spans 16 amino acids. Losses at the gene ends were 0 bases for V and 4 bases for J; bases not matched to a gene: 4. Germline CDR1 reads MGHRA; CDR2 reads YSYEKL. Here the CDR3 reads CASSQDRTSVYNEQFF. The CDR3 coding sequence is TGCGCCAGCAGCCAAGACCGGACTAGCGTTTACAATGAGCAGTTCTTC.

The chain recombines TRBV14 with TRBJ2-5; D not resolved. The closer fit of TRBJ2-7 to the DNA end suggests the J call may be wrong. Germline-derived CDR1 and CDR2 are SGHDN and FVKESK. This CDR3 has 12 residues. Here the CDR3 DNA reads TGTGCCAGCAGCCGGACGGCTTACGAGCAGTACTTC. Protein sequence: CASSRTAYEQYF.

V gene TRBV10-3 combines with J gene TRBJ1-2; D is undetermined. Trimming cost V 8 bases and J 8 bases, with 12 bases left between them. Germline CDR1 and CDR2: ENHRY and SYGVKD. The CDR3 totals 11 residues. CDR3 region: CAISREGGYTF. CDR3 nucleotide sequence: TGTGCCATCTCTAGGGAGGGAGGCTACACCTTC.

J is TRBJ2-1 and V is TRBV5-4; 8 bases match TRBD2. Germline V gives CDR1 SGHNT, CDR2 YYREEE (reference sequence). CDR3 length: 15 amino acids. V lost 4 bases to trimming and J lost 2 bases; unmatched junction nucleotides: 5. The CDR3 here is CASSTLAGPYNEQFF. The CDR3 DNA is TGTGCCAGCAGCACCTTAGCGGGACCCTACAATGAGCAGTTCTTC.

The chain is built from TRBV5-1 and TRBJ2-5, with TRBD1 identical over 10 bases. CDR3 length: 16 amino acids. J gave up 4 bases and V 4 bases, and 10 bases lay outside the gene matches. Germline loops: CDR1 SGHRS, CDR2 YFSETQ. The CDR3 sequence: CASSTGQGVGGETQYF. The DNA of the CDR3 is TGCGCCAGCAGCACTGGACAGGGGGTAGGGGGAGAGACCCAGTACTTC. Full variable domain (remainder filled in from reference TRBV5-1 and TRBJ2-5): KAGVTQTPRYLIKTRGQQVTLSCSPISGHRSVSWYQQTPGQGLQFLFEYFSETQRNKGNFPGRFSGRQFSNSRSEMNVSTLELGDSALYLCASSTGQGVGGETQYFGPGTRLLVL.

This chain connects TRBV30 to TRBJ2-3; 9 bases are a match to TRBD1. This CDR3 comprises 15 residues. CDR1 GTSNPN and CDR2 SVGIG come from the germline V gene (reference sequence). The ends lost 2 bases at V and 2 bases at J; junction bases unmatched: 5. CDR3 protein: CAWSLGDRATDTQYF. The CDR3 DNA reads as TGTGCCTGGAGTCTCGGGGACAGGGCCACAGATACGCAGTATTTT.